The entry that follows covers one TCR beta chain sequence. The antigen is not known. Germline loops: CDR1 SNHLY, CDR2 FYNNEI. CDR3 length equals 14 residues. The V end was cut by 2 bases, the J end by 3 bases, with 10 bases between. This entry comes from a study of long-term antiretroviral therapy in people with HIV. Study conclusions and caveats: Data on ART adherence, viral resistance or therapy changes were unavailable.

Sequencing relied on immunoSEQ assay v3.0, run at survey level. About 40,000-55,000 T-cell genomes per sample were the sequencing target. Repertoires were generated with immunoSEQ multiplex PCR, while TCRdb's copy carries only in-frame clones and drops some. The sample includes about 39,000 clones, more than 80% of them seen just once. The origin of this receptor is a woman in her forties or fifties with HIV. Specimen: unsorted PBMCs, collected 3.1 years after starting antiretroviral therapy. This chain joins TRBV2 and TRBJ1-2, with a possible D match to TRBD1 (5 bases). The CDR3 sequence is CASSEWGFDYGYTF. As DNA, the CDR3 is TGTGCCAGCAGTGAATGGGGGTTTGACTATGGCTACACCTTC.